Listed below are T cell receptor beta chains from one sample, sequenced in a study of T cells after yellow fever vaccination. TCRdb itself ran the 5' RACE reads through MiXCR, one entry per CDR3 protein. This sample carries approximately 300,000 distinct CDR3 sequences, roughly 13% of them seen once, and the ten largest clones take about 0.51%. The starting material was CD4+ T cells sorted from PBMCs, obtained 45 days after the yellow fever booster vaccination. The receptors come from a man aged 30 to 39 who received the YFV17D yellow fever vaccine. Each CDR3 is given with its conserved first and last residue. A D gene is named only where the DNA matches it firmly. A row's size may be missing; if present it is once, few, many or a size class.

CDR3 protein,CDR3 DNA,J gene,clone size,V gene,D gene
CASSSLRGPLNEQFF,TGTGCCAGCAGCTCGCTTCGGGGGCCCTTGAATGAGCAGTTCTTC,TRBJ2-1,NA,TRBV7-3,NA
CATSPVPGANVLTF,TGTGCCACCAGCCCAGTCCCTGGGGCCAACGTCCTGACTTTC,TRBJ2-6,few,TRBV15,NA
CSAREAGDSYEQYF,TGCAGTGCTAGAGAAGCAGGTGACTCCTACGAGCAGTACTTC,TRBJ2-7,NA,TRBV20-1,NA
CASRPDRETQPQHF,TGTGCCAGCAGACCTGACAGGGAGACTCAGCCCCAGCATTTT,TRBJ1-5,few,TRBV7-8,TRBD1
CASSLGGLGPQETQYF,TGTGCCAGCAGTTTGGGTGGACTAGGCCCCCAAGAGACCCAGTACTTC,TRBJ2-5,few,TRBV12-3/TRBV12-4,TRBD2
CASSLDHEAFF,TGTGCCAGCAGCTTAGACCATGAAGCTTTCTTT,TRBJ1-1,NA,TRBV7-9,NA
CASSLGKYGVGEQYF,TGTGCCAGCAGTTTGGGCAAATATGGGGTTGGCGAGCAGTACTTC,TRBJ2-7,few,TRBV27,NA
CASSPIHEQFF,TGTGCCAGCAGTCCTATCCATGAGCAGTTCTTC,TRBJ2-1,many,TRBV12-3/TRBV12-4,NA
CASSVAGAGGPKNIQYF,TGTGCCAGCAGCGTAGCTGGGGCAGGAGGTCCCAAAAACATTCAGTACTTC,TRBJ2-4,few,TRBV9,NA
CASIPAGTYEQYF,TGTGCCAGCATCCCAGCGGGGACCTACGAGCAGTACTTC,TRBJ2-7,NA,TRBV25-1,TRBD2
CAISESDRGRNEQFF,TGTGCCATCAGTGAGTCGGACAGGGGGCGGAACGAGCAGTTCTTC,TRBJ2-1,NA,TRBV10-3,TRBD1
CASSLVGTGGETQYF,TGTGCCAGCAGCTTGGTAGGGACTGGAGGGGAGACCCAGTACTTC,TRBJ2-5,NA,TRBV5-5,NA
CASSHTTSGSWQETQYF,TGTGCCAGCAGCCACACCACTAGCGGGAGTTGGCAAGAGACCCAGTACTTC,TRBJ2-5,NA,TRBV3-1,TRBD2
CASSLEGHWGNQPQHF,TGTGCCAGCAGCTTAGAGGGACACTGGGGCAATCAGCCCCAGCATTTT,TRBJ1-5,few,TRBV7-2,NA
CSARLSGARGETQYF,TGCAGTGCTAGATTATCAGGGGCGAGAGGGGAGACCCAGTACTTC,TRBJ2-5,NA,TRBV20-1,NA
CSVSLGTGISYEQYF,TGCAGTGTCAGTCTTGGAACAGGTATCTCCTACGAGCAGTACTTC,TRBJ2-7,many,TRBV20-1,NA
CASSFRGGELFF,TGTGCCAGCAGTTTTAGGGGTGGGGAGCTGTTTTTT,TRBJ2-2,few,TRBV6-5,NA
CASAPTAGTDFGKEQFF,TGTGCCAGCGCCCCGACTGCCGGGACTGACTTTGGTAAGGAGCAGTTCTTC,TRBJ2-1,NA,TRBV27,NA
CASSLGLTDTQYF,TGTGCCAGCAGCCTTGGGCTCACAGATACGCAGTATTTT,TRBJ2-3,NA,TRBV7-2,NA
CASSSGGNQPQHF,TGCGCCAGCAGTTCAGGGGGCAATCAGCCCCAGCATTTT,TRBJ1-5,many,TRBV5-1,NA
CATSGAFGTEAFF,TGCGCCACCTCTGGGGCTTTCGGAACTGAAGCTTTCTTT,TRBJ1-1,NA,TRBV5-1,NA
CASSFGPGDSTDTQYF,TGTGCCAGCAGTTTCGGGCCAGGAGATTCCACAGATACGCAGTATTTT,TRBJ2-3,many,TRBV12-3/TRBV12-4,NA
CASSRSGKGMYEQYF,TGTGCCAGCAGCCGTAGCGGGAAGGGGATGTACGAGCAGTACTTC,TRBJ2-7,many,TRBV9,TRBD2
CASSASGRQQETQYF,TGCGCCAGCAGCGCTAGCGGGAGGCAACAAGAGACCCAGTACTTC,TRBJ2-5,NA,TRBV5-1,TRBD2
CASRATETQYF,TGCGCCAGCCGGGCAACAGAGACCCAGTACTTC,TRBJ2-5,NA,TRBV5-1,NA
CSAKLQAGSETQYF,TGCAGTGCTAAACTCCAAGCGGGCTCGGAGACCCAGTACTTC,TRBJ2-5,few,TRBV20-1,NA
CASSLEGGAYTEAFF,TGCGCCAGCAGCTTGGAAGGGGGTGCGTACACTGAAGCTTTCTTT,TRBJ1-1,NA,TRBV5-1,NA
CSVESAADTQYF,TGCAGCGTTGAAAGCGCTGCGGACACCCAGTACTTC,TRBJ2-5,NA,TRBV29-1,NA
CASSAGTASTDTQYF,TGTGCCAGCAGCGCCGGGACAGCTAGCACAGATACGCAGTATTTT,TRBJ2-3,few,TRBV2,TRBD1
CASSSAGQVLSYEQYF,TGTGCCAGCAGTTCCGCTGGACAGGTTCTATCCTACGAGCAGTACTTC,TRBJ2-7,NA,TRBV6-5,TRBD1
CSAQHGADAQFF,TGCAGTGCTCAGCACGGGGCGGATGCGCAGTTCTTC,TRBJ2-1,NA,TRBV20-1,NA
CASSQDRGHLLHF,TGCGCCAGCAGCCAAGATCGAGGGCATCTCCTCCACTTT,TRBJ1-6,few,TRBV4-3,NA
CSARDGESSYNEQFF,TGCAGTGCTAGAGATGGCGAATCCTCCTACAATGAGCAGTTCTTC,TRBJ2-1,NA,TRBV20-1,NA
CASSPDLNTEAFF,TGTGCCAGCTCACCGGACCTGAACACTGAAGCTTTCTTT,TRBJ1-1,few,TRBV18,NA
CASTPTSGTYNEQFF,TGTGCCAGCACCCCGACTAGCGGGACCTACAATGAGCAGTTCTTC,TRBJ2-1,NA,TRBV11-2,TRBD2
CASSYSIAGKDTQYF,TGTGCCAGCAGTTACTCTATTGCCGGGAAAGATACGCAGTATTTT,TRBJ2-3,NA,TRBV6-5,NA
CSAEGRAGSYEQYF,TGCAGTGCAGAGGGGAGGGCCGGATCCTACGAGCAGTACTTC,TRBJ2-7,few,TRBV20-1,TRBD2
CASVIAGGLGTGELFF,TGTGCCAGCGTAATAGCGGGAGGGCTCGGCACCGGGGAGCTGTTTTTT,TRBJ2-2,NA,TRBV7-2,TRBD2
CASSFSAARAFF,TGTGCCAGCAGCTTCTCAGCGGCTCGAGCTTTCTTT,TRBJ1-1,few,TRBV7-9,NA
CASSLSRARDEQYF,TGTGCCAGCAGCTTGTCCCGCGCCCGGGACGAGCAGTACTTC,TRBJ2-7,NA,TRBV5-6,NA
CASSPTGLTDTQYF,TGTGCCAGCAGCCCTACTGGACTAACAGATACGCAGTATTTT,TRBJ2-3,few,TRBV7-9,NA
CATSRVGSSYEQYF,TGTGCCACCAGCAGAGTTGGCAGCTCCTACGAGCAGTACTTC,TRBJ2-7,many,TRBV15,NA
CASSLNTVSGANVLTF,TGCGCCAGCAGCTTAAACACGGTCTCTGGGGCCAACGTCCTGACTTTC,TRBJ2-6,NA,TRBV5-1,NA
CAISRESGGELFF,TGTGCCATCAGCAGGGAATCTGGCGGGGAGCTGTTTTTT,TRBJ2-2,few,TRBV10-3,NA
CASSQGQNTEAFF,TGCGCCAGCAGCCAAGGACAGAACACTGAAGCTTTCTTT,TRBJ1-1,NA,TRBV4-3,NA
CATSRDPNPQQYF,TGTGCCACCAGCAGAGACCCCAACCCCCAGCAGTACTTC,TRBJ2-7,NA,TRBV15,NA
CASSLGTSQDTQYF,TGCGCCAGCAGCCTTGGGACTAGCCAAGATACGCAGTATTTT,TRBJ2-3,NA,TRBV5-1,TRBD2
CASSRLRTSGTNEQFF,TGTGCCAGCTCACGCCTAAGGACTAGCGGTACCAATGAGCAGTTCTTC,TRBJ2-1,few,TRBV18,TRBD2
CSASLYGREAFF,TGCAGTGCTAGCTTGTACGGCCGCGAAGCTTTCTTT,TRBJ1-1,NA,TRBV20-1,NA
CSASVGLQPPITQYF,TGCAGTGCTAGCGTTGGCCTCCAACCCCCAATCACGCAGTATTTT,TRBJ2-3,few,TRBV20-1,NA
CASSLASEGHEQYF,TGCGCCAGCAGCTTGGCCAGTGAGGGCCACGAGCAGTACTTC,TRBJ2-7,NA,TRBV5-1,NA
CSVKVHWEGKNIQYF,TGCAGCGTTAAGGTTCATTGGGAGGGAAAAAACATTCAGTACTTC,TRBJ2-4,few,TRBV29-1,TRBD2
CASSPGQNHEQYF,TGTGCCAGCAGCCCAGGACAAAATCACGAGCAGTACTTC,TRBJ2-7,NA,TRBV7-2,NA
CASSSYEHRVGPYNEQFF,TGTGCCAGCTCATCATACGAACATCGAGTGGGCCCCTACAATGAGCAGTTCTTC,TRBJ2-1,few,TRBV18,NA